This TCR beta chain was sequenced for a study of cytomegalovirus exposure and HLA in healthy donors. Study overall: Clustering assigned 81% of the approximately 400 genotyped donors to the Caucasian-associated ancestry cluster.

General study results and limits: Using the classifier, cytomegalovirus status was reportedly diagnosed with high specificity and sensitivity.

PCR was performed using 60 Vbeta and 13 Jbeta primers. The protocol was immunoSEQ multiplex PCR, while the TCRdb copy is restricted to in-frame clones and leaves out a portion. Among about 160,000 clones listed, around 85% were seen once. Details on this clone: The antigen is not known.

V lost 5 bases to trimming and J lost 5 bases; unmatched junction nucleotides: 6. This CDR3 has 14 amino acids. The sequence derives from a man aged 40-49 years in good health and CMV-seronegative. Sequencing input: PBMCs. V gene TRBV5-3 combines with J gene TRBJ2-5; TRBD1 agrees at 10 bases. TRBV5-3 falls under the ORF class, with uncertain function. This CDR3 is CARSSGQGVETQYF. The CDR3 nucleotides are TGTGCCAGAAGTTCCGGACAGGGGGTTGAGACCCAGTACTTC.